The 30 T cell receptor beta chains below were found in one sample sequenced in a study of OX40 agonist ivuxolimab in advanced cancers. Assay used: immunoSEQ multiplex PCR; TCRdb lists only in-frame clones, some missing. The repertoire has around 100,000 clones, about 91% of them found once; the top ten carry around 0.16%. The source material was CD4+ or CD8+ T cells sorted from blood, sampled in a trial of the OX40 agonist ivuxolimab. These receptors were collected from an adult with an advanced solid tumor such as melanoma, head and neck, liver or kidney cancer.

This chain joins TRBV5-4 and TRBJ2-2, with TRBD2 identical over 8 bases. The CDR3 totals 15 residues. Trimming cost V 3 bases and J 5 bases; bases outside gene matches: 6. From germline, CDR1 is SGHNT and CDR2 YYREEE (reference sequence). DNA of the CDR3: TGTGCCAGCAGCTCGGGGGGGCGGCGGACCGGGGAGCTGTTTTTT. This codes for CASSSGGRRTGELFF.

The chain employs TRBV14 and TRBJ2-3, with TRBD2 matching over 9 bases. The ends lost 2 bases at V and 11 bases at J; junction bases unmatched: 5. The CDR3 extends over 13 amino acids. Germline V gives CDR1 SGHDN, CDR2 FVKESK. CDR3 nucleotides: TGTGCCAGCAGCCAAATTTTTAGCGGGGGGCAGTATTTT. It codes for CASSQIFSGGQYF.

The rearrangement links TRBV10-3 to TRBJ2-7; 10 nucleotides match TRBD2. CDR1 is ENHRY, CDR2 SYGVKD, per germline. CDR3 length equals 13 residues. Germline trimming cut 9 bases from V and 5 bases from J; bases unmatched to any gene: 7. CDR3 loop: CAIGASGRDEQYF. In DNA form, the CDR3 reads TGTGCCATTGGAGCGAGCGGGAGGGACGAGCAGTACTTC.

This chain joins TRBV2 and TRBJ1-2, with D possibly being TRBD1 (5 bases). There are 11 residues in the CDR3. Germline V gene data show CDR1 as SNHLY and CDR2 as FYNNEI. The germline V and J ends were trimmed by 7 bases and 8 bases, with 11 bases remaining between them. CDR3 bases: TGTGCCAGCACCCCCAGGGACGGCTACACCTTC. Amino acid sequence: CASTPRDGYTF.

The V gene is TRBV19, the J gene TRBJ1-4, with 10 bases fitting TRBD1. Trimming removed 4 bases from V and 7 bases from J; junction bases left unmatched: 6. The CDR3 extends over 15 amino acids. CDR1 and CDR2 from the germline V gene are LNHDA and SQIVND (reference sequence). The CDR3 spells CASSTRQGAREKLFF. CDR3 nucleotide sequence: TGTGCCAGTAGTACCCGACAGGGGGCGCGTGAAAAACTGTTTTTT.

The chain employs TRBV5-1 and TRBJ2-1; 11 bases are a match to TRBD2. J lost 4 bases, V lost 0 bases, and 3 bases had no gene match. The germline V gene has CDR1 SGHRS and CDR2 YFSETQ. The CDR3 totals 16 residues. The CDR3 sequence is CASSLAGLAGYNEQFF. DNA for the CDR3: TGCGCCAGCAGCTTGGCCGGACTAGCGGGTTACAATGAGCAGTTCTTC.

V and J are TRBV5-6 and TRBJ1-1; D gene ambiguous. The germline V gene encodes CDR1 SGHDT and CDR2 YYEEEE. The V end lost 2 bases, the J end lost 1 base, and 9 bases lay between the germline ends. CDR3 length: 14 amino acids. The CDR3 here is CASSFVRGNTEAFF. Written as DNA, the CDR3 is TGTGCCAGCAGCTTCGTCCGCGGGAACACTGAAGCTTTCTTT.

This clone was detected only a few times. The chain has TRBV19 and TRBJ1-1; D gene unclear. CDR1 is LNHDA and CDR2 is SQIVND in the germline V gene (reference sequence). The CDR3 has 14 amino acids. Trimming removed 6 bases from V and 2 bases from J, with 13 bases in between. CDR3 region: CASRVTGSNTEAFF. The DNA of the CDR3 is TGTGCCAGTAGGGTGACCGGGAGTAACACTGAAGCTTTCTTT.

The CDR3 loop is CASRFGTDYAEQYF. The CDR3 DNA is TGTGCCAGTCGGTTCGGGACGGACTACGCCGAGCAGTACTTC. This chain connects TRBV19 to TRBJ2-7, with D tentatively TRBD2 (6 bases). This CDR3 region has 14 residues. The V end was cut by 8 bases, the J end by 6 bases, with 20 bases between. The germline V gene encodes CDR1 LNHDA and CDR2 SQIVND (reference sequence).

This rearrangement joins TRBV28 to TRBJ2-1; TRBD2 aligns across 7 bases. This CDR3 is built from 17 residues. The germline V gene encodes CDR1 MDHEN and CDR2 SYDVKM. V gave up 4 bases and J gave up 4 bases; unmatched junction bases: 13. The CDR3 nucleotides are TGTGCCAGCAGTTCTCCCTCCTGGGGGGGAAAGTACAATGAGCAGTTCTTC. Amino acids: CASSSPSWGGKYNEQFF.

This chain links TRBV27 with TRBJ2-2; 9 nucleotides agree with TRBD2. CDR1 MNHEY and CDR2 SMNVEV come from the germline V gene (reference sequence). The CDR3 covers 17 residues. The trim removed 2 bases at V and 3 bases at J, leaving 7 bases unmatched. DNA of the CDR3: TGTGCCAGCAGTTTAAAAGTCCTAGCGGGGCACACCGGGGAGCTGTTTTTT. Amino acid sequence: CASSLKVLAGHTGELFF.

The rearrangement links TRBV9 to TRBJ2-3, with D possibly being TRBD1 or TRBD2 (6 bases each). Deletions cut 3 bases from V and 3 bases from J, with 14 bases between. This CDR3 is built from 15 residues. Germline CDR1 reads SGDLS; CDR2 reads YYNGEE. CDR3 region: CASSAGDIGTDTQYF. CDR3 DNA sequence: TGTGCCAGCAGCGCGGGGGACATCGGGACAGATACGCAGTATTTT.

This chain joins TRBV25-1 and TRBJ2-2, with a weak D call TRBD2 (5 bases). The CDR3 consists of 13 residues. V lost 6 bases and J 3 bases, leaving 8 bases between the germline ends. The V gene's germline CDR1 is MGHDK and CDR2 SYGVNS. CDR3 sequence reads: CASRGDYTGELFF. The CDR3 DNA follows: TGTGCCAGCAGGGGAGATTACACCGGGGAGCTGTTTTTT.

A remark on this clone: The same CDR3 can be traced to other DNA sequences in this sample. The chain couples TRBV19 to TRBJ2-5; 7 bases match TRBD1. The CDR3 contains 14 residues. Unmatched junction bases numbered 0, after V lost 1 base and J lost 1 base. CDR1 is LNHDA, CDR2 SQIVND, per germline (reference sequence). CDR3 nucleotide sequence: TGTGCCAGTAGTATAGGACAGGGCCAAGAGACCCAGTACTTC. This sequence encodes CASSIGQGQETQYF.

This chain connects TRBV10-3 to TRBJ2-7, with D unclear. The CDR3 has 13 residues. Trimming took 3 bases from V and 2 from J, leaving 8 bases between them. Germline CDR1 is ENHRY and CDR2 is SYGVKD. The CDR3 region has the DNA TGTGCCATCAGTGAACCAAATACCTACGAGCAGTACTTC. This codes for CAISEPNTYEQYF.

The V gene is TRBV7-8, the J gene TRBJ1-1; D is possibly TRBD1 (6 bases). Germline V gene sequence: CDR1 SGHVS, CDR2 FQNEAQ. The ends were cut back, 6 bases at V and 0 bases at J, with 8 bases in the middle. This CDR3 is 13 amino acids long. The CDR3 region has the DNA TGTGCCAGCAGTAACAGGGTGAACACTGAAGCTTTCTTT. This gives the protein CASSNRVNTEAFF.

The CDR3 spells CASSSLHNEQFF. The CDR3, as DNA: TGTGCCAGCAGCTCCCTCCACAATGAGCAGTTCTTC. The J gene is TRBJ2-1, the V gene TRBV7-9; no clear D gene. Per germline, CDR1 SEHNR and CDR2 FQNEAQ (reference sequence). The ends were cut back, 4 bases at V and 5 bases at J, with 6 bases in the middle. This CDR3 has 12 amino acids.

Comments on this clone: This CDR3 is also generated by other DNA sequences in the sample. J is TRBJ2-5 and V is TRBV6-5; D may be TRBD2 (7 bases). Between the trimmed V and J ends, which lost 5 bases and 4 bases, there was a span of 14 bases. Germline V CDR1 and CDR2: MNHEY, SVGAGI. This CDR3 is 14 amino acids long. CDR3 sequence reads: CASSPTGGAETQYF. CDR3 in DNA: TGTGCCAGCAGTCCGACGGGGGGCGCAGAGACCCAGTACTTC.

The gene calls are TRBV30 and TRBJ2-7; possible D gene TRBD2, 6 bases. The CDR3 has 14 amino acids. Trimming stripped 0 bases from V and 8 bases from J, with 17 bases between. Germline V gene sequence: CDR1 GTSNPN, CDR2 SVGIG (reference sequence). DNA of the CDR3: TGTGCCTGGAGTGTTCGGGGGTTCACCCGAAAGCAGTACTTC. This encodes CAWSVRGFTRKQYF.

CDR3 nucleotides: TGCGCCAGCAGCTTGGTGCAGTTGAACGGGGAGCTGTTTTTT. Translation gives CASSLVQLNGELFF. V usage is TRBV5-1 and J usage is TRBJ2-2; the D is unclear. V dropped 0 bases and J dropped 7 bases, with 10 bases sitting between them. Germline CDR1 SGHRS, CDR2 YFSETQ. This CDR3 has 14 amino acids.

Of note for this clone: Different DNA sequences within this sample yield the same CDR3. The chain's CDR3 is CASSLVVGSEETQYF. CDR3 sequence (DNA): TGCGCCAGCAGCTTGGTTGTGGGTTCTGAAGAGACCCAGTACTTC. The gene calls are TRBV5-1 and TRBJ2-5; D remains unclear. The ends were cut back, 0 bases at V and 3 bases at J, with 12 bases in the middle. The germline CDR1 and CDR2 sequences are SGHRS and YFSETQ. This CDR3 contains 15 residues.

The chain is built from TRBV2 and TRBJ2-1; TRBD1 matches 10 bases. The CDR3 is made up of 16 amino acids. The germline V gene encodes CDR1 SNHLY and CDR2 FYNNEI. Germline trimming cut 6 bases from V and 3 bases from J; bases unmatched to any gene: 8. CDR3 nucleotide sequence: TGTGCCAGCAGCGCCTTGGGACAGGGGCGCTACAATGAGCAGTTCTTC. As protein: CASSALGQGRYNEQFF.

The chain links TRBV6-1 to TRBJ2-7; maybe TRBD2 (6 bases). V lost 2 bases to trimming and J lost 7 bases, with 18 bases between them. The germline V gene has CDR1 MNHNS and CDR2 SASEGT. This CDR3 comprises 15 residues. The DNA for the CDR3 is TGTGCCAGCAGTGAACCTGGGCGTCGCGGGGAAGAGCAGTACTTC. It translates to CASSEPGRRGEEQYF.

The rearrangement joins TRBV2 to TRBJ2-1; no clear D gene. The CDR3 contains 13 residues. V was trimmed by 6 bases and J by 5 bases, leaving 11 bases between them. Per germline, CDR1 SNHLY and CDR2 FYNNEI. CDR3 coding DNA: TGTGCCAGCAGGGAGACGGCTAACAATGAGCAGTTCTTC. This sequence encodes CASRETANNEQFF.

This chain joins TRBV6-1 and TRBJ2-3, with 10 bases that match TRBD2. V trimming: 3 bases; J trimming: 6 bases; junction bases outside the gene matches: 3. Germline V gives CDR1 MNHNS, CDR2 SASEGT. There are 14 residues in the CDR3. The CDR3 region has the DNA TGTGCCAGCAGTGAGACTAGCGGGCCTGATACGCAGTATTTT. Protein sequence: CASSETSGPDTQYF.

Worth noting for this clone: Compared with germline, one end of the junction differs, possibly owing to a read error. The chain has TRBV10-2 and TRBJ2-7; TRBD1 aligns across 7 bases. Germline values: CDR1 WSHSY, CDR2 SAAADI. The CDR3 loop spans 13 amino acids. CDR3 bases: TGCGCCAGCAGTGAGTCTACCGGGACAGCCGTTTTGTTC. It codes for CASSESTGTAVLF.

The chain is built from TRBV6-1 and TRBJ1-5, with a possible D match to TRBD1 (6 bases). CDR1 MNHNS and CDR2 SASEGT come from the germline V gene. The CDR3 length is 14 residues. The V gene lost 4 bases and the J gene lost 6 bases, with 13 bases spanning the gap. Written as DNA, the CDR3 is TGTGCCAGCAGTGGATCGTCGGACAGTCAGCCCCAGCATTTT. It encodes CASSGSSDSQPQHF.

V gene TRBV6-1 combines with J gene TRBJ2-7, with 10 bases fitting TRBD1. J lost 5 bases, V lost 4 bases, and 11 bases had no gene match. Per germline, CDR1 MNHNS and CDR2 SASEGT. The CDR3 has 16 amino acids. In nucleotides, the CDR3 is TGTGCCAGCAGTGCGATGGCGGGACAGGGGTTCAACGAGCAGTACTTC. Translating it yields CASSAMAGQGFNEQYF.

CDR3 region: CASSLVAGISYEQYF. CDR3 nucleotide sequence: TGCGCCAGCAGCTTGGTGGCAGGGATTTCCTACGAGCAGTACTTC. The V gene is TRBV5-1, the J gene TRBJ2-7; perhaps TRBD1 as D (5 bases). This CDR3 comprises 15 residues. V lost 0 bases to trimming and J lost 1 base, with 11 bases between them. Germline loops: CDR1 SGHRS, CDR2 YFSETQ.

This chain connects TRBV29-1 to TRBJ2-2; D is uncertain. CDR3 length equals 13 residues. V was clipped by 2 bases and J by 1 base, with 5 bases between them. CDR1 and CDR2 from the germline V gene are SQVTM and ANQGSEA. CDR3 nucleotide sequence: TGCAGCGTTGAACTAGGGAACACCGGGGAGCTGTTTTTT. Translation: CSVELGNTGELFF.